What follows describes a single T cell receptor (beta chain). The antigen remains unidentified. The germline gives CDR1 KGHSH, CDR2 LQKENI. The V end was cut by 3 bases, the J end by 5 bases, with 20 bases between. CDR3 size: 16 residues. TCRdb's table, derived via immunoSEQ multiplex PCR, lists solely in-frame clones and lacks some. Here the sample spans fewer than 30,000 clones, roughly four fifths being singletons. This specimen comes from a study of neoadjuvant nivolumab and ipilimumab in lung cancer. Study conclusions and caveats: Blood richness before therapy tracked richness in tumors resected after neoadjuvant therapy. Pathologic regression was not significantly tied to TCR clonality. From pretherapy to surgery, tumor richness and clonality rose with dual therapy.

Sequencing was performed on tumor tissue, taken after neoadjuvant nivolumab, alone or with ipilimumab, at or shortly before surgery. This TCR was recovered from an adult with non-small cell lung cancer. The V and J genes are TRBV18 and TRBJ2-7, with D possibly matching TRBD1 (6 bases). The CDR3 sequence: CASSPIWTAQVDEQYF. The CDR3, as DNA: TGTGCCAGCTCACCGATTTGGACAGCGCAAGTCGACGAGCAGTACTTC.